Below, 26 T cell receptor beta chains from the same sample are listed, as sequenced in a study of blood T cell repertoires in COVID-19 (dated by TCRdb to 2019 to 2021). The method behind the library was the immunoSEQ multiplex PCR assay. Entries here come from immuneACCESS through TCRdb and include only in-frame sequences with V and J called. Some clones fail to appear in such tables; in the studies checked, an unresolved V gene covers under half of the shortfall, and the cause of the remainder is unknown. This sample is represented by around 41,000 clones; about 85% of them were singletons. The leading ten clones occupy about an eighth of the sample. Sequenced input: peripheral blood. These receptors came from a human donor in a cohort sampled during active COVID-19.

The V call is TRBV27, the J call TRBJ1-2, with TRBD1 identical over 8 bases. Trimming took 6 bases from V and 5 from J; bases not matched to a gene: 11. The CDR3 has 15 amino acids. The germline CDR1 and CDR2 sequences are MNHEY and SMNVEV (reference sequence). Here the CDR3 DNA reads TGTGCCAGCAGCCAACAGGGGGGGTTTCGATATGGCTACACCTTC. This gives the protein CASSQQGGFRYGYTF.

The chain uses TRBV19 and TRBJ2-2; the match to TRBD1 covers 7 bases. V shed 3 bases, J shed 1 base, and the junction held 8 bases outside the gene matches. CDR3 size: 17 residues. Per the germline V gene, CDR1 is LNHDA and CDR2 is SQIVND (reference sequence). Here the CDR3 reads CASSIDSGGWNTGELFF. The CDR3 DNA sequence: TGTGCCAGTAGTATTGACTCAGGGGGTTGGAACACCGGGGAGCTGTTTTTT.

CDR3 coding DNA: TGTGCCAGCACCCTAGGGGAAGGCTATGGCTACACCTTC. It yields the protein CASTLGEGYGYTF. This chain connects TRBV9 to TRBJ1-2; a weak D match, TRBD1 (5 bases). The V and J ends lost 6 bases and 4 bases respectively, with 13 bases between them. Germline values: CDR1 SGDLS, CDR2 YYNGEE. The CDR3 has 13 amino acids.

The V gene is TRBV12-3 or TRBV12-4, the J gene TRBJ2-2; a possible D gene is TRBD2 (7 bases). The germline V and J ends were trimmed by 8 bases and 4 bases, with 11 bases remaining between them. CDR3 size: 13 residues. The chain's CDR3 is CASAGASTGELFF. CDR3 DNA sequence: TGTGCCAGCGCGGGGGCGAGCACCGGGGAGCTGTTTTTT.

This chain links TRBV7-8 with TRBJ2-7, with 8 positions matching TRBD2. The CDR3 is made up of 15 amino acids. Germline CDR1 is SGHVS and CDR2 is FQNEAQ. V dropped 5 bases and J dropped 3; count of bases not matched to a gene: 9. The CDR3 here is CASSNGGAGDYEQYF. The CDR3, as DNA: TGTGCCAGCAGCAACGGGGGAGCGGGGGACTACGAGCAGTACTTC.

The rearrangement joins TRBV9 to TRBJ1-4; 9 positions agree with TRBD1. There are 15 residues in the CDR3. With 4 bases clipped from V and 5 bases from J, the junction kept 6 bases outside the gene matches. CDR1 and CDR2 (germline): SGDLS, YYNGEE. DNA for the CDR3: TGTGCCAGCAGCCGAGGGGGGACAGGGAATGAAAAACTGTTTTTT. This encodes CASSRGGTGNEKLFF.

V and J are TRBV6-4 and TRBJ2-1, with 7 bases that match TRBD2. The trim removed 4 bases at V and 4 bases at J, leaving 7 bases unmatched. The length of the CDR3 is 15 residues. Germline CDR1 is MRHNA and CDR2 is SNTAGT. The CDR3 protein is CASSAGLVRYNEQFF. The DNA for the CDR3 is TGTGCCAGCAGTGCCGGACTAGTAAGGTACAATGAGCAGTTCTTC.

The rearrangement joins TRBV10-1 to TRBJ2-1, with 9 bases lining up with TRBD2. Germline values: CDR1 WNHNN, CDR2 SYGVQD (reference sequence). The CDR3 consists of 15 residues. Unmatched junction bases numbered 3, after V lost 6 bases and J lost 0 bases. The DNA for the CDR3 is TGCGCCAGCAGCGTTAGCGGGGGCTCCTACAATGAGCAGTTCTTC. Translating it yields CASSVSGGSYNEQFF.

A few counts support this clone. The chain carries TRBV7-3 and TRBJ2-7; D not certain. The V end lost 8 bases, the J end lost 4 bases, and 6 bases lay between the germline ends. This CDR3 region has 10 residues. From germline, CDR1 is SGHTA and CDR2 FQGTGA. CDR3 sequence reads: CASCSYEQYF. The CDR3, as DNA: TGTGCCAGCTGCTCTTACGAGCAGTACTTC.

CDR3 coding DNA: TGTGCCAGCAGCGCCCGACTAGCGGGGGTAGATACGCAGTATTTT. Translation: CASSARLAGVDTQYF. V gene TRBV9 combines with J gene TRBJ2-3; 12 nucleotides line up with TRBD2. V was pared by 3 bases and J by 5 bases, with 4 bases of the junction left unmatched. Germline loops: CDR1 SGDLS, CDR2 YYNGEE. The CDR3 consists of 15 residues.

This sequence joins TRBV7-2 and TRBJ2-5; D is unclear. From germline, CDR1 is SGHTA and CDR2 FQGNSA. The CDR3 has 13 residues. Trimming removed 4 bases at V and 5 bases at J, with 11 bases between. The CDR3 bases are TGTGCCAGCAGCTCAGGATTATCGGAGACCCAGTACTTC. Amino acid sequence: CASSSGLSETQYF.

J is TRBJ2-3 and V is TRBV4-2, with TRBD2 matching 7 bases. Trimming took 2 bases from V and 0 from J; bases not matched to a gene: 8. The CDR3 totals 17 residues. Germline-derived CDR1 and CDR2 are LGHNA and YNFKEQ. The CDR3 DNA reads as TGTGCCAGCAGCCAACCTTCGCCGCGGGGGAGCACAGATACGCAGTATTTT. This codes for CASSQPSPRGSTDTQYF.

The gene calls are TRBV5-1 and TRBJ1-2, with TRBD1 matching over 7 bases. Trimming at V came to 3 bases and at J to 3 bases, leaving 5 bases not matched to a gene. This CDR3 region has 14 residues. CDR1 and CDR2 (germline): SGHRS, YFSETQ. CDR3 protein: CASSSGGLDYGYTF. The CDR3 DNA is TGCGCCAGCAGCTCAGGGGGGCTAGACTATGGCTACACCTTC.

The chain links TRBV12-5 to TRBJ2-1; D unclear. Trimming pared 4 bases from V and 10 bases from J, leaving 14 bases between. Germline assignment: CDR1 LGHNT and CDR2 FRNRAP. This CDR3 spans 13 amino acids. This CDR3 is CASGSNPRGEQFF. The DNA of the CDR3 is TGTGCTAGTGGTTCTAATCCGAGAGGCGAGCAGTTCTTC.

This clone was picked up a small number of times. The J gene is TRBJ1-2, the V gene TRBV9, with unresolved D. There are 15 residues in the CDR3. The V gene lost 3 bases and the J gene lost 5 bases, with 17 bases spanning the gap. Germline loops: CDR1 SGDLS, CDR2 YYNGEE. The DNA for the CDR3 is TGTGCCAGCAGCGCCGGAGGCAACCGGTTATATGGCTACACCTTC. This sequence encodes CASSAGGNRLYGYTF.

This chain uses TRBV25-1 with TRBJ1-4, with 8 bases fitting TRBD1. The germline V gene has CDR1 MGHDK and CDR2 SYGVNS. This CDR3 has 15 amino acids. Losses at the gene ends were 1 base for V and 4 bases for J; bases not matched to a gene: 2. The CDR3 loop is CASSESTGGNEKLFF. Written as DNA, the CDR3 is TGTGCCAGCAGTGAATCAACAGGGGGTAATGAAAAACTGTTTTTT.

V usage is TRBV20-1 and J usage is TRBJ1-6; D is ambiguous. CDR3 size: 10 residues. Germline V gene lookup returns CDR1 DFQATT and CDR2 SNEGSKA (reference sequence). Trimming stripped 7 bases from V and 13 bases from J, with 11 bases between. CDR3 sequence: CSGVLSPLHF. The CDR3 DNA reads TGCAGTGGTGTTTTGTCGCCCCTCCACTTT.

This clone has just one count. CDR3 in DNA: TGTGCCAGCAGCCAAGCTAGCGGGGGGCCAGATACGCAGTATTTT. Its protein product is CASSQASGGPDTQYF. The rearrangement joins TRBV4-2 to TRBJ2-3; 11 positions match TRBD2. CDR1 is LGHNA and CDR2 is YNFKEQ in the germline V gene. The J segment lost 4 bases and the V segment lost 1 base, leaving 1 base of the junction unmatched. CDR3 length: 15 residues.

This clone was observed a single time. This sequence joins TRBV7-2 and TRBJ2-7, with D perhaps matching TRBD2 (6 bases). Trimming cost V 4 bases and J 5 bases, with 12 bases left between them. This CDR3 contains 13 residues. The germline gives CDR1 SGHTA, CDR2 FQGNSA. The CDR3 sequence is CASSSLGRNEQYF. The CDR3 coding sequence is TGTGCCAGCAGCTCCCTGGGGAGGAACGAGCAGTACTTC.

V is TRBV7-2 and J is TRBJ1-4; the match to TRBD1 covers 9 bases. The J segment lost 7 bases and the V segment lost 1 base, leaving 13 bases of the junction unmatched. The length of the CDR3 is 18 residues. Germline V gene data show CDR1 as SGHTA and CDR2 as FQGNSA. Here the CDR3 DNA reads TGTGCCAGCAGCTTAGACAACACGAGGGACAGGGTCGGTGAAAAACTGTTTTTT. Translation: CASSLDNTRDRVGEKLFF.

Only one count was recorded for this clone. CDR3 in DNA: TGTGCCAGTGCGACAGGGGGCGCGGCCACCGGGGAGCTGTTTTTT. It codes for CASATGGAATGELFF. This chain joins TRBV19 and TRBJ2-2; the match to TRBD1 covers 10 bases. V dropped 8 bases and J dropped 4; count of bases not matched to a gene: 7. The CDR3 spans 15 residues. Germline CDR1 and CDR2: LNHDA and SQIVND (reference sequence).

This rearrangement joins TRBV21-1 to TRBJ2-1; the table assigns TRBD1, which was not confirmed against the DNA. TRBV21-1 counts as a pseudogene. The CDR3 loop spans 14 amino acids. The CDR3 is CASSNPGQYNEQFF. The CDR3 DNA reads TGTGCCAGCAGCAACCCGGGACAGTACAATGAGCAGTTCTTC.

The J gene is TRBJ1-2, the V gene TRBV11-2; TRBD1 matches 11 bases. The CDR3 sequence is 14 residues long. The germline CDR1 and CDR2 sequences are SGHAT and FQNNGV. V lost 5 bases and J lost 13; bases outside the gene matches: 12. The CDR3 here is CASSPWGDRGIPTF. CDR3 coding DNA: TGTGCCAGCAGCCCGTGGGGGGACAGGGGGATTCCCACCTTC. The entire variable domain, with the rest obtained from reference TRBV11-2 and TRBJ1-2, is as follows: EAGVAQSPRYKIIEKRQSVAFWCNPISGHATLYWYQQILGQGPKLLIQFQNNGVVDDSQLPKDRFSAERLKGVDSTLKIQPAKLEDSAVYLCASSPWGDRGIPTFGSGTRLTVV.

V is TRBV4-1 and J is TRBJ1-1; tentatively, D is TRBD1 (5 bases). The CDR3 spans 17 residues. The germline V gene encodes CDR1 MGHRA and CDR2 YSYEKL. Trimming removed 2 bases at V and 1 base at J, with 17 bases between. DNA for the CDR3: TGCGCCAGCAGCCAAATTGGCAGGGCTGGCGGGAACACTGAAGCTTTCTTT. Translated, it gives CASSQIGRAGGNTEAFF.

The V gene is TRBV6-5, the J gene TRBJ1-2, with unresolved D. V was cut by 7 bases and J by 2 bases, with 14 bases left in between. CDR1 MNHEY and CDR2 SVGAGI come from the germline V gene. The CDR3 runs to 14 residues. In DNA, the CDR3 is TGTGCCAGCACCATAAGTGGGCGCAACTATGGCTACACCTTC. This gives the protein CASTISGRNYGYTF.

The rearrangement joins TRBV29-1 to TRBJ1-4; D gene unclear. The germline V and J ends were trimmed by 1 base and 8 bases, with 11 bases remaining between them. The CDR3 consists of 13 residues. Germline CDR1 and CDR2: SQVTM and ANQGSEA. The CDR3 sequence: CSVEGQAGEKLFF. CDR3 sequence (DNA): TGCAGCGTTGAAGGGCAGGCCGGAGAAAAACTGTTTTTT.